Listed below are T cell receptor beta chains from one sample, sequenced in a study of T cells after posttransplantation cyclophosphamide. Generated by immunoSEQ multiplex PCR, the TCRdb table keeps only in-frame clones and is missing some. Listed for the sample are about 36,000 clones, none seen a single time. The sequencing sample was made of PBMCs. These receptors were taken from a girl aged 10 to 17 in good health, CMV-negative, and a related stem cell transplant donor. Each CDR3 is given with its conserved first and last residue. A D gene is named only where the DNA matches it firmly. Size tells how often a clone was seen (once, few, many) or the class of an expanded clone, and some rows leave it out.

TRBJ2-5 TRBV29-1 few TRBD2 TGCAGCGTTGAAGATCCGACTGTAGCGGGGGAGACCCAGTACTTC CSVEDPTVAGETQYF
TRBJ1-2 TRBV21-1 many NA TGTGCCAGCAGCAGGAGGGGAGGACAGGGGGTTTTACCTAACTATGGCTACACCTTC CASSRRGGQGVLPNYGYTF
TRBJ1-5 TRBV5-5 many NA TGTGCCAGCAGCTATAGCTACAATCAGCCCCAGCATTTT CASSYSYNQPQHF
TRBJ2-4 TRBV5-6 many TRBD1 TGTGCCAGCAGCTTGGTGGGACAGGGGCTTCACATTCAGTACTTC CASSLVGQGLHIQYF
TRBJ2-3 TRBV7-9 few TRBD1 TGTGCCAGCAGCACTCACGACAGGGCCACGCAGTATTTT CASSTHDRATQYF
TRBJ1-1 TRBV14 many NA TGTGCCAGCAGCCAGAAGGGCCTCCTGGGGAGGACTGAAGCTTTCTTT CASSQKGLLGRTEAFF
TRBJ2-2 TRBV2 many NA TGTGCCAGCACCAGATATTTAGGGGGAACCGGGGAGCTGTTTTTT CASTRYLGGTGELFF
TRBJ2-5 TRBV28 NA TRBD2 TGTGCCAGCAGCCAAATCCTAGCGGGAGGGCCCAAGACCCAGTACTTC CASSQILAGGPKTQYF
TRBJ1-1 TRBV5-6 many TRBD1 TGTGCCAGCAGCGGCCTCCGGGACAGGGGGAACACTGAAGCTTTCTTT CASSGLRDRGNTEAFF
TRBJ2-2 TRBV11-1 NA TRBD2 TGTGCCAGCAGCTTGGGAGGGAGAGGGCCCGGGGAGCTGTTTTTT CASSLGGRGPGELFF
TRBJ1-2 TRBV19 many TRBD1 TGTGCCAGTAGTAGGGACAGGGTCGGAGGCTACACCTTC CASSRDRVGGYTF
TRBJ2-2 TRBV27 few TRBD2 TGTGCCAGCGGGGTACTAGCGGGAGTACCCGGGGAGCTGTTTTTT CASGVLAGVPGELFF
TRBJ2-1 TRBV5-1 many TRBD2 TGCGCCAGCAGCTCGACTAGCGGGAGGGCCCATGAGCAGTTCTTC CASSSTSGRAHEQFF
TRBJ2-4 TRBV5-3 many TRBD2 TGTGCCAGAAGCGAGGTCCCGTGGACTAGCGGTAGGGGAGCCAAAAACATTCAGTACTTC CARSEVPWTSGRGAKNIQYF
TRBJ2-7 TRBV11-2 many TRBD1 TGTGCCAGCAGCTCCGACAGGGGGGTCTACGAGCAGTACTTC CASSSDRGVYEQYF
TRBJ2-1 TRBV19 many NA TGTGCCAGTAGTTTGGGGGGTTGGGATGAGCAGTTCTTC CASSLGGWDEQFF
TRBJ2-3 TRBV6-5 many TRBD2 TGTGCCAGCAGTGGTAGCGGGGCGCGCACAGATACGCAGTATTTT CASSGSGARTDTQYF
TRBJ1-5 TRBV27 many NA TGTGCCAGCAGCCGAGTCCAGGGATTTGGAAGGAATCAGCCCCAGCATTTT CASSRVQGFGRNQPQHF
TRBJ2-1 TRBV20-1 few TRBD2 TGCAGTGCTGGCAAACCGGGACTAGTCTTC CSAGKPGLVF
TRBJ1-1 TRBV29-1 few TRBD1 TGCAGCGTTGACCGGACAGGGGAAGGGGTGGAAGCTTTCTTT CSVDRTGEGVEAFF
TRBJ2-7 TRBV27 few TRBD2 TGTGCCAGCAGTCCCTCGACTAGCGGCTACGAGCAGTACTTC CASSPSTSGYEQYF
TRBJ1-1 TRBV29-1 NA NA TGCAGCGTTGATGTGAGCACTGAAGCTTTCTTT CSVDVSTEAFF
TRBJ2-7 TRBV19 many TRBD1 TGTGCCAGTAGTTCCTACCACAGGGGCGGGTTCTACGAGCAGTACTTC CASSSYHRGGFYEQYF
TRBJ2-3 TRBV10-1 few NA TGCGCCAGCAGTGTGCTAGGCCCCACAGATACGCAGTATTTT CASSVLGPTDTQYF
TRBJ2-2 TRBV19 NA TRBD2 TGTGCCAGTAGTTTCCTAGCGGGGGGGAACACCGGGGAGCTGTTTTTT CASSFLAGGNTGELFF
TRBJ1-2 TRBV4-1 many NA TGCGCCAGCAGCTCGATCTCCGAGCGGGGTGGCTACACCTTC CASSSISERGGYTF
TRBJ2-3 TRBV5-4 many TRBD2 TGTGCCAGCAGCTGGGTGACTAGCGGGGGAGATACGCAGTATTTT CASSWVTSGGDTQYF
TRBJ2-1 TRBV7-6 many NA TGTGCCAGCAGCTTTGGGGAGACCTACAATGAGCAGTTCTTC CASSFGETYNEQFF
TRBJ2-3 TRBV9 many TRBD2 TGTGCCAGCAGCGGACCCCTAGCGGGAGGATCAGATACGCAGTATTTT CASSGPLAGGSDTQYF
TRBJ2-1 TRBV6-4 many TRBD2 TGTGCCAGCAGTAGCGGGGGGGCCAATGAGCAGTTCTTC CASSSGGANEQFF
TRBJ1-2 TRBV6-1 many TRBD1 TGTGCCAGCAGTGAAAAAACAGGGGGAAGAGGAGGCTACACCTTC CASSEKTGGRGGYTF
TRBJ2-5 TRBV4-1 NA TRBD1 TGCGCCAGCAGCCAAGGTGGTGCCCCGGGACAGGGGCACCAAGAGACCCAGTACTTC CASSQGGAPGQGHQETQYF
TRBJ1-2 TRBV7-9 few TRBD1 TGTGCCAGCAGCCACACAGGGGGTAACTATGGCTACACCTTC CASSHTGGNYGYTF
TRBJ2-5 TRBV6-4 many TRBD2 TGTGCCAGCAGTGACTCGTCGCGGCTAGCGGGAGTTCGGGAGACCCAGTACTTC CASSDSSRLAGVRETQYF
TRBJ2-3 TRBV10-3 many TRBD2 TGTGCCATCAGTGAGTCGAGCGGGATAGGAGATACGCAGTATTTT CAISESSGIGDTQYF
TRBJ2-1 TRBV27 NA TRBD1 TGTGCCAGCAGTTTCCCGTCCGGGACAGGGGCCAATGAGCAGTTCTTC CASSFPSGTGANEQFF
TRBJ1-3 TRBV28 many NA TGTGCCAGCAGTCCACTGTCAATCTACTCTCTTGGAAACACCATATATTTT CASSPLSIYSLGNTIYF
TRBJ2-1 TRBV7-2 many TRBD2 TGTGCCAGCAGCTTCCAAGCGGGACTTGAGCAGTTCTTC CASSFQAGLEQFF
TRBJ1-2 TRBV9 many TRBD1 TGTGCCAGCAGCGTAGGACAGGGGGCGGACTATGGCTACACCTTC CASSVGQGADYGYTF
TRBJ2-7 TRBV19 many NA TGTGCCAGTAGTCCCCAGCGGAGCTCCTACGAGCAGTACTTC CASSPQRSSYEQYF
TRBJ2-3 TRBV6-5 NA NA TGTGCCAGCAGCCCCCGGGTAGCAGATACGCAGTATTTT CASSPRVADTQYF
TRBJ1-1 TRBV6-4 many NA TGTGCCAGCAGACCGACACGTTCTCGGAACACTGAAGCTTTCTTT CASRPTRSRNTEAFF
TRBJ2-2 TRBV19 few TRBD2 TGTGCCAGTAGTCTTGGGGGGGCCGGGGAGCTGTTTTTT CASSLGGAGELFF
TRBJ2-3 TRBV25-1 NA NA TGTGCCAGCAGTGACCCACCGGTAGATACGCAGTATTTT CASSDPPVDTQYF
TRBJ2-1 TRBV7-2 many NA TGTGCCAGCAGCTCCCACAGGTACAATGAGCAGTTCTTC CASSSHRYNEQFF
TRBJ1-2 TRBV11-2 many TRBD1 TGTGCCAGCAGCTTGGACAGGGGTATGGGCTATGGCTACACCTTC CASSLDRGMGYGYTF
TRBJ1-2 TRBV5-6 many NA TGTGCCAGCAGCCGTGATGCAGTCCCCTATGGCTACACCTTC CASSRDAVPYGYTF
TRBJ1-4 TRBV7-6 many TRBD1 TGTGCCAGCAGCTTAGGGACAGGGGAGGATGAAAAACTGTTTTTT CASSLGTGEDEKLFF
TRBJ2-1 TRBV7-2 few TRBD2 TGTGCCAGCAGCCCGGGACTAGCGGGAAGGTGGGGGAATGAGCAGTTCTTC CASSPGLAGRWGNEQFF
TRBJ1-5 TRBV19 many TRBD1 TGTGCCAGTAGTAGAGAGGACAGGGGCGGACAGCCCCAGCATTTT CASSREDRGGQPQHF
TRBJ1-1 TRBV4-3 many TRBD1 TGCGCCAGCAGCCAACAAAACAGGGGCACTGAAGCTTTCTTT CASSQQNRGTEAFF
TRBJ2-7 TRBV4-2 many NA TGTGCCAGCAGCCAAGCCTCCGGACAGCCCGACGAGCAGTACTTC CASSQASGQPDEQYF
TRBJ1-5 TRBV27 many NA TGTGCCAGCAGTTTAAACTCCCGGAGGGGCAATCAGCCCCAGCATTTT CASSLNSRRGNQPQHF
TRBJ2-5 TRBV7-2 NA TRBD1 TGTGCCAGCAGCTTAGACAGGGGTGAGACCCAGTACTTC CASSLDRGETQYF
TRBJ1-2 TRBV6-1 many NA TGTGCCAGCAGTCAAGACCTATTATATGGCTACACCTTC CASSQDLLYGYTF
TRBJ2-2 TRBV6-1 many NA TGTGCCAGCAGTGCCCAGTACACCGGGGAGCTGTTTTTT CASSAQYTGELFF